One T cell receptor (beta chain) is described in this entry. Its specificity is unknown. The entry originates in a study of vaccination effects on CD4 cells after COVID-19. Sequencing in the ViraFEST assay came after antigen-specific CD4+ T cells had been expanded with viral peptide pools, which were used to stimulate PBMC. When nine to ten days of culture had elapsed, CD4+ T cells were isolated. Recipients of the vaccine had no prior SARS-CoV-2 infection and negative nucleocapsid antibodies. On day 3 and again on day 7, half the medium was replaced with IL-2 medium. The CDR3 extends over 12 amino acids. V was clipped by 3 bases and J by 4 bases, with 6 bases between them. Germline loops: CDR1 LNHDA, CDR2 SQIVND (reference sequence). Sequencing used immunoSEQ multiplex PCR; TCRdb keeps in-frame clones, though not all of them. The sample consists of tens of thousands of clones, roughly 70% of them appearing once.

The sequencing used CD4+ T cells from PBMCs cultured with SARS-CoV-2 spike peptides, collected before COVID-19 vaccination. This rearrangement joins TRBV19 to TRBJ1-2, with D uncertain. The sequence was collected from a human donor who received a COVID-19 vaccine. The CDR3: CASSIPPYGYTF. In nucleotides, the CDR3 is TGTGCCAGTAGTATTCCCCCCTATGGCTACACCTTC.